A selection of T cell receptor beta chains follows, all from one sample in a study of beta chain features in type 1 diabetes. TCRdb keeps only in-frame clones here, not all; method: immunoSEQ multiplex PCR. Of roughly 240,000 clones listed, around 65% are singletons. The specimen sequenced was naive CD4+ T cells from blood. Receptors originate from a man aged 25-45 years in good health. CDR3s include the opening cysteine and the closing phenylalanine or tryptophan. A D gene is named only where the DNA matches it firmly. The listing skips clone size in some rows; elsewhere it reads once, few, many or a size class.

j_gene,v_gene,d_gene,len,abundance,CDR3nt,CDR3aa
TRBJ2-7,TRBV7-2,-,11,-,TGTGCCAGCAGCTTAGTCTACGAGCAGTACTTC,CASSLVYEQYF
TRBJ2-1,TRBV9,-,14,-,TGTGCCAGCAGCGACAAAACAGGGTACAATGAGCAGTTCTTC,CASSDKTGYNEQFF
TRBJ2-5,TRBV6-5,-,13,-,TGTGCCAGCAGCCGCAGTAGCGGAGAGACCCAGTACTTC,CASSRSSGETQYF
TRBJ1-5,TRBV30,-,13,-,TGTGCCTGGGGGAAAAGCAGCAATCAGCCCCAGCATTTT,CAWGKSSNQPQHF
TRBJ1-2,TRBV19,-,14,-,TGTGCCAGTAGTCCGACAGGAGGGGTCGGTGGCTACACCTTC,CASSPTGGVGGYTF
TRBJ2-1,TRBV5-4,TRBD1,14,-,TGTGCCAGCAGCTTACCTAGGGGGCGCAGTGAGCAGTTCTTC,CASSLPRGRSEQFF
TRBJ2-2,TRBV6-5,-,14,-,TGTGCCAGCCAAGGGGAGACGGTATTCGGGGAGCTGTTTTTT,CASQGETVFGELFF
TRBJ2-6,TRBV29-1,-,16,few,TGCAGCGTTGAAGATCTTAGCCGCTCAGGGGCCAACGTCCTGACTTTC,CSVEDLSRSGANVLTF
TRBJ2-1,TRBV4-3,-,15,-,TGCGCCAGCAGCCAAGATCGTCTGCAGGGGAATGAGCAGTTCTTC,CASSQDRLQGNEQFF
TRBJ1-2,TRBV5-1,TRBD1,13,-,TGCGCCAGCAGCTTGGGACAGGGATCTGGCTACACCTTC,CASSLGQGSGYTF
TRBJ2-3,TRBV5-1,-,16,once,TGCGCCAGCAGCTTCTCTAGGCTCCCCCCAACAGATACGCAGTATTTT,CASSFSRLPPTDTQYF
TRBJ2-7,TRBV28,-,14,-,TGTGCCAGCAGCAACAGCGGGTTTGCCTACGAGCAGTACTTC,CASSNSGFAYEQYF
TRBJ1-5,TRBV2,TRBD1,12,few,TGTGCCAGCTCTAGGGGGCTTGAGCCCCAGCATTTT,CASSRGLEPQHF
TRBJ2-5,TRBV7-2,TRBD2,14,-,TGTGCCAGCAGCTTAGAGCTAGCGGAAGAGACCCAGTACTTC,CASSLELAEETQYF
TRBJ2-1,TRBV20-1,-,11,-,TGCAGTGCTAGGGGGCAGGCTGAGCAGTTCTTC,CSARGQAEQFF
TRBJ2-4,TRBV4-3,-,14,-,TGCGCCAGCAGCCAAGATAAAGCCTTGGAAATTCAGTACTTC,CASSQDKALEIQYF
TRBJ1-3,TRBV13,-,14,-,TGTGCCAGCAGCTACACTCTCTTTGGAAACACCATATATTTT,CASSYTLFGNTIYF
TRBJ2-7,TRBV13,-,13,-,TGTGCCAGCAGCTTAGGAGGGGGCTACGAGCAGTACTTC,CASSLGGGYEQYF
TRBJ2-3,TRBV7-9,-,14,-,TGTGCCAGCAGATGGACAGCGACCACAGATATGCAGTATTTT,CASRWTATTDMQYF
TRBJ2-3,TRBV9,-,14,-,TGTGCCAGCAGCGCGGACCGGGTTGGGGATACGCAGTATTTT,CASSADRVGDTQYF
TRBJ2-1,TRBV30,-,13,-,TGTGCCTGGAGGAAGAGCTCCTACAATGAGCAGTTCTTC,CAWRKSSYNEQFF
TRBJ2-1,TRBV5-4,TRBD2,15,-,TGTGCCAGCAGCCGGACTAGCGGGAGTTACAATGAGCAGTTCTTC,CASSRTSGSYNEQFF
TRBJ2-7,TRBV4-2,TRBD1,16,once,TGTGCCAGCAGCCTAACTCAAGGACAGGGGGCCCTCGAGCAGTACTTC,CASSLTQGQGALEQYF
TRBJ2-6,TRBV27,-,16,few,TGTGCCAGCAGTTTGGAACAGGGTTCTGGGGCCAACGTCCTGACTTTC,CASSLEQGSGANVLTF
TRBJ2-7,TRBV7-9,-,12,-,TGTGCCAGCAGCCCACCGAGCTACGAGCAGTACTTC,CASSPPSYEQYF
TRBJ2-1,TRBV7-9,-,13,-,TGTGCCAGCAGCTTAGCCTACCACAATGAGCAGTTCTTC,CASSLAYHNEQFF
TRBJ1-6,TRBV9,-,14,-,TGTGCCAGCAGCGCCGGGGACGGTTATTCACCCCTCCACTTT,CASSAGDGYSPLHF
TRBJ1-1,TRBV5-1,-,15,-,TGCGCCAGCAGCTCCGAACAGGGAAGGAACACTGAAGCTTTCTTT,CASSSEQGRNTEAFF
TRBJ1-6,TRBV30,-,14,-,TGTGTCCTAAGCATGTCGGACTATAATTCACCCCTCCACTTT,CVLSMSDYNSPLHF
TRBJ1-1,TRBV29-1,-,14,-,TGCAGCGTGACAGGACAGTATCTGGTCACTGAAGCTTTCTTT,CSVTGQYLVTEAFF
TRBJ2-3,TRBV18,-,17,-,TGTGCCAGCAAACCCTATAATGGGGGGACGGGCACAGATACGCAGTATTTT,CASKPYNGGTGTDTQYF